A selection of T cell receptor beta chains follows, all from one sample in a study of blood T cell repertoires in COVID-19. TCRdb's table, derived via immunoSEQ multiplex PCR, lists solely in-frame clones and lacks some. The data contain more than 200,000 clones, approximately 86% of them seen just once; the ten biggest clones take up about 2.1%. Sequenced: peripheral blood. These TCRs come from a man aged 25-45 years with active or convalescent COVID-19. Both conserved end residues are part of each CDR3. Each record gives: V gene, clone size, J gene, CDR3 protein. Clone size appears in some rows only: once, few, many, or a class for an expanded clone.

TRBV9	.	TRBJ1-3	CASSVAGQGLSGNTIYF
TRBV4-2	.	TRBJ1-2	CASSQESSGEDYGYTF
TRBV7-8	.	TRBJ2-1	CASSPQEDYFYNEQFF
TRBV3-1/TRBV3-2	.	TRBJ2-3	CASSPDLGVAGVNQDTQYF
TRBV13	.	TRBJ2-6	CASDSRGSGANVLTF
TRBV19	.	TRBJ1-2	CASSKTGNKIGRGYTF
TRBV5-1	.	TRBJ2-5	CASSGVAEETQYF
TRBV27	.	TRBJ1-1	CASSQGDYTEAFF
TRBV7-9	once	TRBJ2-7	CASSSYRDPSEYEQYF
TRBV4-2	.	TRBJ2-7	CASSPRTGTSYEQYF
TRBV19	.	TRBJ1-2	CASSQGQGRGYTF
TRBV19	.	TRBJ1-3	CASSSYGTGDFSGNTIYF
TRBV3-1/TRBV3-2	.	TRBJ1-3	CASSQGSSGNTIYF
TRBV9	.	TRBJ2-5	CASSTGTNQETQYF
TRBV19	.	TRBJ1-2	CASSDGDYGYTF
TRBV10-1	.	TRBJ1-3	CASSEGGTGPGNTIYF
TRBV6-1	.	TRBJ1-3	CASSEVGGGRNTIYF
TRBV9	.	TRBJ2-5	CASSVGLAGRVETQYF
TRBV2	.	TRBJ1-5	CASRMAREGQWPQHF
TRBV5-6	.	TRBJ2-1	CASSLEWRDRDNEQFF
TRBV19	.	TRBJ1-5	CASTGQKIGNQPQHF